The 22 T cell receptor beta chains below were found in one sample sequenced in a study of cytomegalovirus exposure and HLA in healthy donors. Data came from immunoSEQ multiplex PCR; TCRdb stores just in-frame clones and leaves some out. The data contain some 66,000 clones, approximately 96% of them seen just once; the ten biggest clones take up around 1.5%. The material sequenced was PBMCs. These receptors were taken from a woman under 30 in good health and CMV-seropositive.

The chain is built from TRBV19 and TRBJ1-1; 8 nucleotides align to TRBD1. V gave up 5 bases and J gave up 4 bases; unmatched junction bases: 6. CDR1 is LNHDA, CDR2 SQIVND, per germline (reference sequence). This CDR3 contains 14 residues. The chain's CDR3 is CASSLRGPSTEAFF. The CDR3 region has the DNA TGTGCCAGTAGTCTCAGGGGGCCCAGCACTGAAGCTTTCTTT.

This rearrangement joins TRBV10-2 to TRBJ2-1; TRBD2 agrees at 9 bases. Per the germline V gene, CDR1 is WSHSY and CDR2 is SAAADI. V lost 3 bases to trimming and J lost 5 bases; unmatched junction nucleotides: 5. CDR3 length: 15 amino acids. The CDR3, as DNA: TGCGCCAGCAGTGAAGTGGCGGGAGGGGACAATGAGCAGTTCTTC. Encoded protein: CASSEVAGGDNEQFF.

The chain joins TRBV7-3 to TRBJ2-1, with 7 bases fitting TRBD2. Germline values: CDR1 SGHTA, CDR2 FQGTGA. Trimming at V came to 0 bases and at J to 8 bases, leaving 16 bases not matched to a gene. The CDR3 sequence is 18 residues long. The CDR3 DNA reads TGTGCCAGCAGCTTAACGGGCCGCTTTAGGACTAGAAGCGATGAGCAGTTCTTC. As protein: CASSLTGRFRTRSDEQFF.

The chain joins TRBV28 to TRBJ1-5; D may be TRBD1 (5 bases). Germline lookup yields CDR1 MDHEN and CDR2 SYDVKM. The V and J ends lost 3 bases and 2 bases respectively, with 14 bases between them. CDR3 length: 16 residues. CDR3 sequence: CASSLPLGVGNQPQHF. The CDR3 DNA sequence: TGTGCCAGCAGTTTGCCCTTAGGGGTGGGCAATCAGCCCCAGCATTTT.

The rearrangement links TRBV6-5 to TRBJ2-4, with 8 bases identical to TRBD2. The J segment lost 4 bases and the V segment lost 8 bases, leaving 7 bases of the junction unmatched. The CDR3 is made up of 14 amino acids. Germline V CDR1 and CDR2: MNHEY, SVGAGI. The CDR3 region has the DNA TGTGCCAGCGCTGCGGGAGGAGGTAAAAACATTCAGTACTTC. This encodes CASAAGGGKNIQYF.

The chain combines TRBV15 with TRBJ1-1; 7 positions match TRBD1. The ends lost 1 base at V and 6 bases at J; junction bases unmatched: 5. Germline-derived CDR1 and CDR2 are LNHNV and YYDKDF (reference sequence). The CDR3 totals 14 residues. The CDR3 bases are TGTGCCACCAGCAGAGTTGGGACAGAGGCTGAAGCTTTCTTT. Amino acids: CATSRVGTEAEAFF. Using reference TRBV15 and TRBJ1-1 for the parts outside the CDR3, the full variable domain is DAMVIQNPRYQVTQFGKPVTLSCSQTLNHNVMYWYQQKSSQAPKLLFHYYDKDFNNEADTPDNFQSRRPNTSFCFLDIRSPGLGDTAMYLCATSRVGTEAEAFFGQGTRLTVV.

V gene TRBV9 combines with J gene TRBJ2-2, with TRBD1 as a possible D gene (5 bases). CDR1 and CDR2 from the germline V gene are SGDLS and YYNGEE. Trimming left V 1 base short and J 7 bases short, with 11 bases between. CDR3 size: 14 residues. Here the CDR3 reads CASSVRGVGGELFF. In DNA form, the CDR3 reads TGTGCCAGCAGCGTAAGGGGCGTTGGCGGGGAGCTGTTTTTT.

The chain is built from TRBV28 and TRBJ2-2; no reliable D call. This CDR3 has 14 amino acids. Germline V gene lookup returns CDR1 MDHEN and CDR2 SYDVKM. With 7 bases removed from V and 1 base from J, the gap between germline ends came to 10 bases. CDR3 protein: CASTTLRNTGELFF. CDR3 sequence (DNA): TGTGCCAGCACCACTCTGAGGAACACCGGGGAGCTGTTTTTT.

This rearrangement joins TRBV4-1 to TRBJ2-1; TRBD1 agrees at 7 bases. The length of the CDR3 is 16 residues. After removal of 5 bases from V and 3 bases from J, the junction contained 10 bases not matched to a gene. CDR1 and CDR2 (germline): MGHRA, YSYEKL. The DNA for the CDR3 is TGCGCCAGCAGCAAAAACCGGGACAGCCTCTACAATGAGCAGTTCTTC. Amino acid sequence: CASSKNRDSLYNEQFF.

The rearrangement joins TRBV19 to TRBJ1-3, with D perhaps TRBD1 (5 bases). Germline V gives CDR1 LNHDA, CDR2 SQIVND (reference sequence). This CDR3 comprises 15 residues. Trimming took off 6 bases at V and 3 bases at J, with 15 bases between the two ends. The CDR3 sequence: CASRMDPGIGNTIYF. The CDR3 region has the DNA TGTGCCAGTAGGATGGATCCAGGGATTGGAAACACCATATATTTT.

The chain couples TRBV19 to TRBJ1-1; 9 bases fit TRBD1. The CDR3 loop spans 15 amino acids. The V and J ends lost 6 bases and 1 base, in that order; junction bases with no gene match: 6. Germline CDR1 is LNHDA and CDR2 is SQIVND (reference sequence). CDR3 DNA sequence: TGTGCCAGTAGGTGGGACAGGGCTTCGAACACTGAAGCTTTCTTT. This codes for CASRWDRASNTEAFF.

This clone has a single count. V gene TRBV19 combines with J gene TRBJ2-1; D is unresolved. The length of the CDR3 is 13 residues. CDR1 and CDR2 (germline): LNHDA, SQIVND (reference sequence). Trimming left V 5 bases short and J 6 bases short, with 11 bases between. The CDR3 spells CASSPRALNEQFF. CDR3 DNA sequence: TGTGCCAGTAGTCCCCGCGCCCTCAATGAGCAGTTCTTC.

CDR3 residues: CASSLRDRPNQPQHF. CDR3 nucleotide sequence: TGTGCCAGCAGCTTACGGGACAGGCCCAATCAGCCCCAGCATTTT. V and J are TRBV5-8 and TRBJ1-5; 8 nucleotides match TRBD1. Germline CDR1 reads SGHTS; CDR2 reads YDEGEE. After removal of 2 bases from V and 3 bases from J, the junction contained 4 bases not matched to a gene. The CDR3 has 15 amino acids.

The V call is TRBV4-1, the J call TRBJ2-3; maybe TRBD1 (5 bases). The CDR3 spans 20 residues. The germline V gene has CDR1 MGHRA and CDR2 YSYEKL. Trimming pared 0 bases from V and 0 bases from J, leaving 22 bases between. The chain's CDR3 is CASSQDGAVKAETSTDTQYF. CDR3 nucleotides: TGCGCCAGCAGCCAAGATGGGGCGGTTAAGGCAGAAACTAGCACAGATACGCAGTATTTT.

The chain recombines TRBV28 with TRBJ1-3; 10 nucleotides agree with TRBD1. The CDR3 runs to 16 residues. V was clipped by 4 bases and J by 3 bases; unmatched bases: 6. The germline gives CDR1 MDHEN, CDR2 SYDVKM. The CDR3 loop is CASSSMTGGGGNTIYF. The CDR3 DNA follows: TGTGCCAGCAGTTCTATGACAGGGGGCGGTGGAAACACCATATATTTT.

The chain links TRBV19 to TRBJ2-3, with TRBD1 identical over 9 bases. The length of the CDR3 is 16 residues. Trimming at V came to 3 bases and at J to 2 bases, leaving 6 bases not matched to a gene. The V gene's germline CDR1 is LNHDA and CDR2 SQIVND (reference sequence). This CDR3 is CASSIRGTGHTDTQYF. DNA of the CDR3: TGTGCCAGTAGTATCCGCGGGACAGGGCACACAGATACGCAGTATTTT.

This chain joins TRBV6-1 and TRBJ1-3; TRBD1 aligns across 8 bases. CDR3 length equals 17 residues. Germline V gives CDR1 MNHNS, CDR2 SASEGT. V lost 6 bases and J lost 3; bases outside the gene matches: 13. This chain's CDR3 is CASSENRGRTGGNTIYF. DNA for the CDR3: TGTGCCAGCAGCGAAAACAGGGGGAGAACGGGTGGAAACACCATATATTTT.

V usage is TRBV9 and J usage is TRBJ2-7; the match to TRBD1 covers 7 bases. Per the germline V gene, CDR1 is SGDLS and CDR2 is YYNGEE. The CDR3 sequence is 15 residues long. Unmatched junction bases numbered 11, after V lost 6 bases and J lost 2 bases. The CDR3 DNA reads TGTGCCAGCACACCAGAACAGGGGTCACCCTACGAGCAGTACTTC. It yields the protein CASTPEQGSPYEQYF.

This chain joins TRBV7-8 and TRBJ2-7; 10 nucleotides line up with TRBD1. This CDR3 is built from 19 residues. Germline values: CDR1 SGHVS, CDR2 FQNEAQ. Losses at the gene ends were 1 base for V and 3 bases for J; bases not matched to a gene: 15. The CDR3 spells CASSLGRVVDRGFFYEQYF. The CDR3 region has the DNA TGTGCCAGCAGCTTAGGTAGGGTGGTGGACAGGGGGTTTTTCTACGAGCAGTACTTC.

The chain is built from TRBV29-1 and TRBJ2-5; TRBD1 matches 9 bases. CDR3 length equals 14 residues. Germline CDR1 and CDR2: SQVTM and ANQGSEA. The trim removed 6 bases at V and 5 bases at J, leaving 10 bases unmatched. CDR3 nucleotides: TGCAGCGTCGTCCACACAGGGGGCGGTGAGACCCAGTACTTC. It codes for CSVVHTGGGETQYF. Drawing the rest from reference TRBV29-1 and TRBJ2-5, the complete variable domain is SAVISQKPSRDICQRGTSLTIQCQVDSQVTMMFWYRQQPGQSLTLIATANQGSEATYESGFVIDKFPISRPNLTFSTLTVSNMSPEDSSIYLCSVVHTGGGETQYFGPGTRLLVL.

This chain joins TRBV6-5 and TRBJ2-3; 8 bases agree with TRBD1. The CDR3 runs to 15 residues. Germline CDR1 reads MNHEY; CDR2 reads SVGAGI. The V and J ends lost 6 bases and 0 bases, in that order; junction bases with no gene match: 5. The CDR3 DNA is TGTGCCAGCAGCAGCGGACAGGGTAGCACAGATACGCAGTATTTT. This encodes CASSSGQGSTDTQYF.

This clone was observed a single time. The chain carries TRBV27 and TRBJ2-7; 12 nucleotides line up with TRBD2. This CDR3 region has 19 residues. J was trimmed by 2 bases and V by 3 bases; bases with no gene match: 14. Germline V CDR1 and CDR2: MNHEY, SMNVEV (reference sequence). Here the CDR3 reads CASSFLGLAGPRRAYEQYF. The CDR3 DNA follows: TGTGCCAGCAGTTTCTTGGGACTAGCGGGTCCCCGGCGGGCCTACGAGCAGTACTTC.